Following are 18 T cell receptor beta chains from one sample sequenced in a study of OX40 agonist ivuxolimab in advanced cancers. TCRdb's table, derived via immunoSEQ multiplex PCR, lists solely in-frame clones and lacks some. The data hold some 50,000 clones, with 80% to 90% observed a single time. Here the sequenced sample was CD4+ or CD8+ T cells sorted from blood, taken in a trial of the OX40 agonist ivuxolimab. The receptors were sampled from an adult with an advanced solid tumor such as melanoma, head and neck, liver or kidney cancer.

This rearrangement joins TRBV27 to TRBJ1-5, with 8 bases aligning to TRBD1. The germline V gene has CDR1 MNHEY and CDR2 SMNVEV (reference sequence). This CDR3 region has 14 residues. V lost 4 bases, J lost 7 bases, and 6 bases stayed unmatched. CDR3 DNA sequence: TGTGCCAGCAGTTCATTGACAGGGGCACAGCCCCAGCATTTT. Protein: CASSSLTGAQPQHF.

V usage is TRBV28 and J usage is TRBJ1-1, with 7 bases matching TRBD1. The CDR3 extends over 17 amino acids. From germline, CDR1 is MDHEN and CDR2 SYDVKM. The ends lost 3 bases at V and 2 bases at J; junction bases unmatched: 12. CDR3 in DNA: TGTGCCAGCAGTTTGGAAGGGGGCCTTCCTCAAAACACTGAAGCTTTCTTT. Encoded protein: CASSLEGGLPQNTEAFF.

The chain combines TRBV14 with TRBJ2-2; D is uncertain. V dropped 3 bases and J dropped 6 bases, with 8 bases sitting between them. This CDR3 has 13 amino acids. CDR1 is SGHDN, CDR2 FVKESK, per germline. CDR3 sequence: CASSQVAPGELFF. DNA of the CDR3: TGTGCCAGCAGCCAGGTCGCCCCCGGGGAGCTGTTTTTT.

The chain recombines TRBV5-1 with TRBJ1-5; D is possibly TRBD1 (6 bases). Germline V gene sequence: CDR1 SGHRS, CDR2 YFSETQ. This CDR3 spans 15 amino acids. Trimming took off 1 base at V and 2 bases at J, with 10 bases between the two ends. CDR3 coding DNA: TGCGCCAGCAGCTTGCTGGGGGCGGGCAATCAGCCCCAGCATTTT. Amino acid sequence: CASSLLGAGNQPQHF.

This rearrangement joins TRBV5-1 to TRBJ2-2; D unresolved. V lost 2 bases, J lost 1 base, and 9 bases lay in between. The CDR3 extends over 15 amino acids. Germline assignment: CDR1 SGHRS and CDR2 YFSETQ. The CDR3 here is CASSFWFQNTGELFF. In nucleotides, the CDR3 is TGCGCCAGCAGCTTTTGGTTTCAGAACACCGGGGAGCTGTTTTTT. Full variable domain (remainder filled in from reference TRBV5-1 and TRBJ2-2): KAGVTQTPRYLIKTRGQQVTLSCSPISGHRSVSWYQQTPGQGLQFLFEYFSETQRNKGNFPGRFSGRQFSNSRSEMNVSTLELGDSALYLCASSFWFQNTGELFFGEGSRLTVL.

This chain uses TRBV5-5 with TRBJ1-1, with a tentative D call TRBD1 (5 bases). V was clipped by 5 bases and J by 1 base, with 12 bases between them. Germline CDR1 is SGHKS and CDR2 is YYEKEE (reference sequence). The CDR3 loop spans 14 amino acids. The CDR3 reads CASRHRRENTEAFF. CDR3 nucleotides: TGTGCCAGCAGACATCGCAGGGAGAACACTGAAGCTTTCTTT. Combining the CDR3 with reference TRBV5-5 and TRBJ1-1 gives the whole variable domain DAGVTQSPTHLIKTRGQQVTLRCSPISGHKSVSWYQQVLGQGPQFIFQYYEKEERGRGNFPDRFSARQFPNYSSELNVNALLLGDSALYLCASRHRRENTEAFFGQGTRLTVV.

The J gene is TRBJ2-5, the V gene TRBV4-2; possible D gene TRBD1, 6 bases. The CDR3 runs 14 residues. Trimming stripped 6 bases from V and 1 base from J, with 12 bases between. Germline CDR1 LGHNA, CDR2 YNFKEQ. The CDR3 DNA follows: TGTGCCAGCAGACAGGGACCCTCCCAAGAGACCCAGTACTTC. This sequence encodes CASRQGPSQETQYF.

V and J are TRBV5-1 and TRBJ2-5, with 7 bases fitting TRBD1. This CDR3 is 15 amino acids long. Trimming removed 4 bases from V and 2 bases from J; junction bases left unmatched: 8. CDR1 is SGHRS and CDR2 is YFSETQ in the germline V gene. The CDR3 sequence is CASSPGTVNQETQYF. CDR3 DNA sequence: TGCGCCAGCAGCCCGGGGACAGTTAATCAAGAGACCCAGTACTTC.

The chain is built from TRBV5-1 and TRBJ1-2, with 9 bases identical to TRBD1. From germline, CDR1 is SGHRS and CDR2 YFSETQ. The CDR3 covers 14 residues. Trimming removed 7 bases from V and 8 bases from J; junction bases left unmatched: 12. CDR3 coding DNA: TGCGCCAGCTCCATTAGTGGGACAGGGAGCGGCTACACCTTC. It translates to CASSISGTGSGYTF.

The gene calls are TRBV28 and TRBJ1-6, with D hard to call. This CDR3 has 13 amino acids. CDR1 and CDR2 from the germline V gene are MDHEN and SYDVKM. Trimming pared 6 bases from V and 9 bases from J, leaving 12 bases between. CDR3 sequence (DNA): TGTGCCAGCAGAGGAAGCTTAGTTTCACCCCTCCACTTT. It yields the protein CASRGSLVSPLHF.

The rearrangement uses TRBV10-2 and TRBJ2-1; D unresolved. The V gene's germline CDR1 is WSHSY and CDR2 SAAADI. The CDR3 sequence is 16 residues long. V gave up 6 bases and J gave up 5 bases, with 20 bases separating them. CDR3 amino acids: CASSNTPDSTDNEQFF. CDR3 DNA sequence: TGCGCCAGCAGCAACACTCCTGACTCTACTGACAATGAGCAGTTCTTC.

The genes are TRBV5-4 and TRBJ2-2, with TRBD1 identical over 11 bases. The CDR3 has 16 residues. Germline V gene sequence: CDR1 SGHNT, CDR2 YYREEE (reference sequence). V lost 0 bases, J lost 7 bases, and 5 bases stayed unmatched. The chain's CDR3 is CASSLAPGTGGGELFF. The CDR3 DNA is TGTGCCAGCAGCTTGGCTCCCGGGACAGGGGGCGGGGAGCTGTTTTTT.

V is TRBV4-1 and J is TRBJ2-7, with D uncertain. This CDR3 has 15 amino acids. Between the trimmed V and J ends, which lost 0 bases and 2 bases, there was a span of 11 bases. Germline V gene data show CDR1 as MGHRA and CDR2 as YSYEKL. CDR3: CASSQDSYEAYEQYF. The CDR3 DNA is TGCGCCAGCAGCCAAGATTCATATGAGGCCTACGAGCAGTACTTC.

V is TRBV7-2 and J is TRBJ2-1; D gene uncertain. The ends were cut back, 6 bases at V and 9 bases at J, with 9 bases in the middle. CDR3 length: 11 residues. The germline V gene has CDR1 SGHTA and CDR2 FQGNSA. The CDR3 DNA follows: TGTGCCAGCAGTAAAAGCTTTGAGCAGTTCTTC. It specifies CASSKSFEQFF.

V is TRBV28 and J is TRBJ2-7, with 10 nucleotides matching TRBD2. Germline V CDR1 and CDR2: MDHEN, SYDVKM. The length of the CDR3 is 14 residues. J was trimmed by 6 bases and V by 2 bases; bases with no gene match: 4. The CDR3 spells CASSLLAGDAEQYF. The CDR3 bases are TGTGCCAGCAGTTTACTAGCGGGAGACGCCGAGCAGTACTTC. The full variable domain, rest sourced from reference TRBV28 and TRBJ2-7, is DVKVTQSSRYLVKRTGEKVFLECVQDMDHENMFWYRQDPGLGLRLIYFSYDVKMKEKGDIPEGYSVSREKKERFSLILESASTNQTSMYLCASSLLAGDAEQYFGPGTRLTVT.

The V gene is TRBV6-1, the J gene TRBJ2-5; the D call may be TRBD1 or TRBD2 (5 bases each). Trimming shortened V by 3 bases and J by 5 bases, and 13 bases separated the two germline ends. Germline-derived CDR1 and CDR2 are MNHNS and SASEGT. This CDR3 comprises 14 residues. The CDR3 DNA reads TGTGCCAGCAGTGAGTCTGGGACCGTCGAGACCCAGTACTTC. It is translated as CASSESGTVETQYF.

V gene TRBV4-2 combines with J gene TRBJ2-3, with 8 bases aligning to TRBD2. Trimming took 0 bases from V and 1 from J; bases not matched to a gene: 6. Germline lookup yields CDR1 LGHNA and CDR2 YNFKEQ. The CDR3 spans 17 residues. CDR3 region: CASSQDRAGVGTDTQYF. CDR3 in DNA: TGTGCCAGCAGCCAAGATCGAGCGGGAGTGGGCACAGATACGCAGTATTTT.

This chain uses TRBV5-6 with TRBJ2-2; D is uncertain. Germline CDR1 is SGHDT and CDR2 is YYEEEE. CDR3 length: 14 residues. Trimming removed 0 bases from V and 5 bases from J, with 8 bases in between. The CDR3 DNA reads TGTGCCAGCAGCTTGGCCGGACCGACCGGGGAGCTGTTTTTT. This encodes CASSLAGPTGELFF.